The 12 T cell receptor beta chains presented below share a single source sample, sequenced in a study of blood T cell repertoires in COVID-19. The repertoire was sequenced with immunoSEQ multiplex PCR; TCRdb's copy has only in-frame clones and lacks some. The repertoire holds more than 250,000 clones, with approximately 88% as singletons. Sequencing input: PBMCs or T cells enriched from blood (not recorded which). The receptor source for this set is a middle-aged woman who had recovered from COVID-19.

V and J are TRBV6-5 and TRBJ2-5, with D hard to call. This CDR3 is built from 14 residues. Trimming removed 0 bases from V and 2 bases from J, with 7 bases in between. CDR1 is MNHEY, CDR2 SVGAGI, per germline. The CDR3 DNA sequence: TGTGCCAGCAGTTACTCCACATCACAAGAGACCCAGTACTTC. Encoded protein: CASSYSTSQETQYF.

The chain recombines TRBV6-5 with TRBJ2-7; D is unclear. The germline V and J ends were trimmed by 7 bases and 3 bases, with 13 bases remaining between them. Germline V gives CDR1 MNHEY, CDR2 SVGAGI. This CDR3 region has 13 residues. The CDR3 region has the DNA TGTGCCAGCACTAGGTCGTCGGGCTACGAGCAGTACTTC. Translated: CASTRSSGYEQYF.

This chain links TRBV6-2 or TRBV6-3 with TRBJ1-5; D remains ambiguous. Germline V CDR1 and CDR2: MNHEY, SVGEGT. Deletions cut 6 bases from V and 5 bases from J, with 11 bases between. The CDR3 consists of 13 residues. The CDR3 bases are TGTGCCAGCAGCGACGGGTCCTATCAGCCCCAGCATTTT. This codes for CASSDGSYQPQHF.

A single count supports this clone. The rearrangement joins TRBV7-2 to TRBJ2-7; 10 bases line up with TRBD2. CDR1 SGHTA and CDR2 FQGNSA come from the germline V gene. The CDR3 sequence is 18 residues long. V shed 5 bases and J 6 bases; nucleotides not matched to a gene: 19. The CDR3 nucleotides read TGTGCCAGCAGCCAAGGGGGCCTAGCGGGAGACCCCCGGCTCGAGCAGTACTTC. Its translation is CASSQGGLAGDPRLEQYF.

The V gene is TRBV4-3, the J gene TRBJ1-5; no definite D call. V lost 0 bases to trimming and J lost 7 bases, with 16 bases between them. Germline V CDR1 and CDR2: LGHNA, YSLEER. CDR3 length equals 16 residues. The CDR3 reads CASSQDLRNPGQPQHF. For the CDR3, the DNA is TGCGCCAGCAGCCAAGATCTCCGGAACCCGGGGCAGCCCCAGCATTTT.

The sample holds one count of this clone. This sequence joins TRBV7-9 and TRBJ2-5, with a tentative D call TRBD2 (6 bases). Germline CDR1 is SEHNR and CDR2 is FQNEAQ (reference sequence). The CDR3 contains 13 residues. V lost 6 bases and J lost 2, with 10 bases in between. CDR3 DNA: TGTGCCAGCAGTTACCGGGAGCAAGAGACCCAGTACTTC. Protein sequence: CASSYREQETQYF.

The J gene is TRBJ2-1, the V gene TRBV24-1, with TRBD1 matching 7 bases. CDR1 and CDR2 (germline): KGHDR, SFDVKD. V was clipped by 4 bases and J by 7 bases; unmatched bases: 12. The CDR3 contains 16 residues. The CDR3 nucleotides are TGTGCCACCAGTGACCCAACAGGGGAGTACAGAAATGAGCAGTTCTTC. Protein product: CATSDPTGEYRNEQFF.

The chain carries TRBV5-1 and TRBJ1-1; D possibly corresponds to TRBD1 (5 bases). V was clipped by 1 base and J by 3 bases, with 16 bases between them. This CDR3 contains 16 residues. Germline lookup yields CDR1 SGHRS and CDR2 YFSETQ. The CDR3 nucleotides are TGCGCCAGCAGCTTGAGTCAGGGAGGCGTTCACACTGAAGCTTTCTTT. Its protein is CASSLSQGGVHTEAFF.

The CDR3 region has the DNA TGCGCCAGCAGCCCTCGGGGGTCGGTCTATGGCTACACCTTC. It codes for CASSPRGSVYGYTF. The chain employs TRBV4-1 and TRBJ1-2; weak D call: TRBD1 (5 bases). There are 14 residues in the CDR3. V gave up 4 bases and J gave up 4 bases, with 13 bases separating them. CDR1 MGHRA and CDR2 YSYEKL come from the germline V gene.

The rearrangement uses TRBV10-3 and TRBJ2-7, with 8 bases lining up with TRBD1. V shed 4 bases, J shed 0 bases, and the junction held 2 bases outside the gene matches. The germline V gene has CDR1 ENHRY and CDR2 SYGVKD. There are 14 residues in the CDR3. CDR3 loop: CAISGTGISYEQYF. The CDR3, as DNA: TGTGCCATCAGTGGGACAGGGATCTCCTACGAGCAGTACTTC.

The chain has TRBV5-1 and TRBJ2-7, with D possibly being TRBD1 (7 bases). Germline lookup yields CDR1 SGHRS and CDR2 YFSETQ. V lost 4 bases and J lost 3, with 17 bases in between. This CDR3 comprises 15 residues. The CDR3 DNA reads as TGCGCCAGCAGCCCTTTATCAGGGGGAGGCTACGAGCAGTACTTC. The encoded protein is CASSPLSGGGYEQYF.

This CDR3 is CASSPWSGYGYTF. In DNA, the CDR3 is TGTGCCAGCAGCCCCTGGTCCGGCTATGGCTACACCTTC. The chain is built from TRBV5-5 and TRBJ1-2; D uncertain. CDR1 is SGHKS and CDR2 is YYEKEE in the germline V gene (reference sequence). With 4 bases removed from V and 4 bases from J, the gap between germline ends came to 11 bases. This CDR3 contains 13 residues.